The 27 T cell receptor beta chains in this list originate from one sample, sequenced in a study of T cells after posttransplantation cyclophosphamide listed by TCRdb under 2016. To prepare the library, the immunoSEQ multiplex PCR assay was applied. The immuneACCESS repertoire file appears here via TCRdb, limited to in-frame rearrangements. These files lack a portion of the clones; in checked studies, under half of the deficit traces to unresolved V genes, and the cause of the others is not known. The sample profile shows about 19,000 clones; 95% to 98% of them were found once. The ten most abundant clones make up roughly 0.16% of the sample. Viable CD3+CD4+ or CD3+CD8+ cells that were CCR7+CD45RA+CD45RO-CD95-CD27+CD28+ were defined as naive T cells. Sequenced sample: naive CD4+ T cells sorted from PBMCs. These receptors were taken from a middle-aged man in good health, CMV-negative, and a related stem cell transplant donor.

This rearrangement joins TRBV19 to TRBJ1-1, with TRBD1 matching 7 bases. The CDR3 has 15 residues. CDR1 is LNHDA and CDR2 is SQIVND in the germline V gene (reference sequence). J was trimmed by 3 bases and V by 5 bases; bases with no gene match: 9. The CDR3 DNA reads TGTGCCAGTAGTGTACCTTCCGGACAGGACACTGAAGCTTTCTTT. It yields the protein CASSVPSGQDTEAFF. Complete variable domain (other parts from reference TRBV19 and TRBJ1-1): DGGITQSPKYLFRKEGQNVTLSCEQNLNHDAMYWYRQDPGQGLRLIYYSQIVNDFQKGDIAEGYSVSREKKESFPLTVTSAQKNPTAFYLCASSVPSGQDTEAFFGQGTRLTVV.

The V call is TRBV9, the J call TRBJ2-5; 11 bases match TRBD2. The CDR3 has 17 amino acids. V lost 4 bases and J lost 4; bases outside the gene matches: 12. CDR1 and CDR2 (germline): SGDLS, YYNGEE. The CDR3 sequence is CASSLAGGLAGGETQYF. The CDR3 DNA reads as TGTGCCAGCAGCCTAGCCGGGGGGCTAGCGGGAGGAGAGACCCAGTACTTC. The variable domain in full, completed from reference TRBV9 and TRBJ2-5, reads DSGVTQTPKHLITATGQRVTLRCSPRSGDLSVYWYQQSLDQGLQFLIQYYNGEERAKGNILERFSAQQFPDLHSELNLSSLELGDSALYFCASSLAGGLAGGETQYFGPGTRLLVL.

This rearrangement joins TRBV30 to TRBJ1-2, with D perhaps TRBD1 (6 bases). CDR3 length: 14 residues. The germline gives CDR1 GTSNPN, CDR2 SVGIG (reference sequence). Trimming removed 0 bases at V and 8 bases at J, with 16 bases between. CDR3 nucleotide sequence: TGTGCCTGGAGTGTCCTTGGGGCGGGGGGCGGCTACACCTTC. Amino acid sequence: CAWSVLGAGGGYTF.

This clone appeared a single time. The chain carries TRBV18 and TRBJ2-1; D is possibly TRBD2 (6 bases). Germline V gene sequence: CDR1 KGHSH, CDR2 LQKENI. The CDR3 totals 14 residues. The V end lost 6 bases, the J end lost 5 bases, and 14 bases lay between the germline ends. CDR3 DNA: TGTGCCAGCTCCCCCGTAGCGGTTAACAATGAGCAGTTCTTC. This translates into CASSPVAVNNEQFF.

V and J are TRBV6-5 and TRBJ2-5, with unresolved D. V was shortened by 2 bases and J by 5 bases, with 12 bases between the two germline ends. CDR3 size: 14 residues. Per the germline V gene, CDR1 is MNHEY and CDR2 is SVGAGI. CDR3: CASSYAGLVETQYF. The CDR3 DNA sequence: TGTGCCAGCAGTTACGCCGGGTTGGTGGAGACCCAGTACTTC.

The chain links TRBV19 to TRBJ1-5; 7 bases line up with TRBD1. V dropped 7 bases and J dropped 7; count of bases not matched to a gene: 13. Germline CDR1 reads LNHDA; CDR2 reads SQIVND (reference sequence). This CDR3 is built from 15 residues. CDR3 DNA sequence: TGTGCCAGTACCTTCTTCGACAGGGAAGGACAGCCCCAGCATTTT. Translated: CASTFFDREGQPQHF.

Only one count was recorded for this clone. The junction shows a germline mismatch at one end, possibly a read error. The V and J genes are TRBV29-1 and TRBJ1-5; possible D gene TRBD1, 6 bases. The germline V gene has CDR1 SQVTM and CDR2 ANQGSEA. This CDR3 contains 14 residues. The CDR3 DNA reads TGCAGCGTCGAAGGGACATCCGAGAATCAGCCCCAGCATTTT. This translates into CSVEGTSENQPQHF.

The chain uses TRBV5-1 and TRBJ2-7; D is unclear. CDR1 SGHRS and CDR2 YFSETQ come from the germline V gene. Trimming removed 3 bases at V and 4 bases at J, with 14 bases between. The CDR3 length is 14 residues. The CDR3 protein is CASSYTDSLYEQYF. The CDR3 bases are TGCGCCAGCAGCTATACAGATTCCTTATACGAGCAGTACTTC.

CDR3 sequence reads: CASSLETGETQYF. The CDR3, as DNA: TGCGCCAGCAGCTTGGAGACTGGGGAGACCCAGTACTTC. The chain uses TRBV5-1 and TRBJ2-5; no firm D call. CDR1 is SGHRS, CDR2 YFSETQ, per germline. The CDR3 runs to 13 residues. The V end was cut by 0 bases, the J end by 5 bases, with 8 bases between. Full variable domain (rest looked up from reference TRBV5-1 and TRBJ2-5): KAGVTQTPRYLIKTRGQQVTLSCSPISGHRSVSWYQQTPGQGLQFLFEYFSETQRNKGNFPGRFSGRQFSNSRSEMNVSTLELGDSALYLCASSLETGETQYFGPGTRLLVL.

The V and J genes are TRBV5-1 and TRBJ2-5; 9 bases are shared with TRBD2. Germline trimming cut 4 bases from V and 1 base from J; bases unmatched to any gene: 5. CDR1 is SGHRS, CDR2 YFSETQ, per germline. The CDR3 extends over 15 amino acids. The CDR3, as DNA: TGCGCCAGCAGCCCCCGACTAGCGGCCCAAGAGACCCAGTACTTC. Translated: CASSPRLAAQETQYF.

The V and J genes are TRBV7-8 and TRBJ2-1; TRBD2 aligns across 7 bases. The CDR3 loop spans 17 amino acids. CDR1 and CDR2 from the germline V gene are SGHVS and FQNEAQ. After removal of 1 base from V and 3 bases from J, the junction contained 9 bases not matched to a gene. CDR3 DNA: TGTGCCAGCAGCTTAGTTGGTCGGAGCGGGGTCTACAATGAGCAGTTCTTC. It specifies CASSLVGRSGVYNEQFF. Based on the CDR3 plus reference TRBV7-8 and TRBJ2-1, the full variable domain is GAGVSQSPRYKVAKRGQDVALRCDPISGHVSLFWYQQALGQGPEFLTYFQNEAQLDKSGLPSDRFFAERPEGSVSTLKIQRTQQEDSAVYLCASSLVGRSGVYNEQFFGPGTRLTVL.

J is TRBJ2-5 and V is TRBV11-2; D is possibly TRBD2 (7 bases). Deletions cut 7 bases from V and 11 bases from J, with 23 bases between. Germline CDR1 SGHAT, CDR2 FQNNGV. The CDR3 length is 14 residues. DNA of the CDR3: TGTGCCAGCACCTACTTAGGGGGGGAAGGCGGGCAGTACTTC. Translated, it gives CASTYLGGEGGQYF.

The genes are TRBV4-1 and TRBJ1-2; no reliable D call. V shed 4 bases and J shed 0 bases, with 18 bases lying between them. The CDR3 sequence is 17 residues long. The germline CDR1 and CDR2 sequences are MGHRA and YSYEKL. The DNA of the CDR3 is TGCGCCAGCAGCCCCGACGAGGCCCCCAAAGCTAACTATGGCTACACCTTC. Translating it yields CASSPDEAPKANYGYTF.

This chain joins TRBV12-5 and TRBJ2-2; 7 bases agree with TRBD2. V lost 11 bases to trimming and J lost 4 bases; unmatched junction nucleotides: 10. CDR1 and CDR2 from the germline V gene are LGHNT and FRNRAP. This CDR3 region has 14 residues. The CDR3 DNA reads TGTGCTGGCGGCGGACTAGGAACCACCGGGGAGCTGTTTTTT. Translation: CAGGGLGTTGELFF.

This sequence joins TRBV6-5 and TRBJ1-1; 7 bases line up with TRBD1. The CDR3 spans 14 residues. The ends lost 2 bases at V and 2 bases at J; junction bases unmatched: 2. Germline CDR1 reads MNHEY; CDR2 reads SVGAGI. CDR3 residues: CASSYDRANTEAFF. DNA of the CDR3: TGTGCCAGCAGTTACGACAGGGCAAACACTGAAGCTTTCTTT.

The rearrangement links TRBV30 to TRBJ2-7, with 7 bases that match TRBD2. Germline V CDR1 and CDR2: GTSNPN, SVGIG (reference sequence). The CDR3 sequence is 16 residues long. The V gene end was trimmed by 3 bases and the J gene end by 7 bases; junction bases not matched to a gene: 18. This chain's CDR3 is CAWRPLGGISMGEQYF. The DNA of the CDR3 is TGTGCCTGGAGGCCCTTGGGAGGGATCTCGATGGGAGAGCAGTACTTC.

The V and J genes are TRBV30 and TRBJ1-5, with D perhaps TRBD1 (5 bases). V was cut by 2 bases and J by 0 bases, with 11 bases left in between. CDR1 is GTSNPN, CDR2 SVGIG, per germline (reference sequence). The CDR3 totals 15 residues. CDR3: CAWSRGTFSNQPQHF. The CDR3 region has the DNA TGTGCCTGGAGTAGGGGAACGTTTAGCAATCAGCCCCAGCATTTT. Using reference TRBV30 and TRBJ1-5 for the parts outside the CDR3, the full variable domain is SQTIHQWPATLVQPVGSPLSLECTVEGTSNPNLYWYRQAAGRGLQLLFYSVGIGQISSEVPQNLSASRPQDRQFILSSKKLLLSDSGFYLCAWSRGTFSNQPQHFGDGTRLSIL.

V usage is TRBV18 and J usage is TRBJ2-7; 8 bases are a match to TRBD1. Trimming removed 0 bases from V and 0 bases from J; junction bases left unmatched: 10. There are 18 residues in the CDR3. CDR1 and CDR2 (germline): KGHSH, LQKENI. The CDR3 region has the DNA TGTGCCAGCTCACCACCCAAGACAGGGGCGTTCACCTCCTACGAGCAGTACTTC. Amino acid sequence: CASSPPKTGAFTSYEQYF.

The rearrangement joins TRBV11-2 to TRBJ2-1; 11 nucleotides line up with TRBD2. Germline V gives CDR1 SGHAT, CDR2 FQNNGV. The CDR3 spans 16 residues. The V gene end was trimmed by 5 bases and the J gene end by 0 bases; junction bases not matched to a gene: 3. The CDR3 sequence is CASSPLAGVSYNEQFF. For the CDR3, the DNA is TGTGCCAGCAGCCCACTAGCGGGAGTCTCCTACAATGAGCAGTTCTTC.

This clone was seen a single time. The chain recombines TRBV2 with TRBJ2-5; 7 bases map to TRBD1. The CDR3 loop spans 13 amino acids. V dropped 9 bases and J dropped 1; count of bases not matched to a gene: 5. Germline CDR1 reads SNHLY; CDR2 reads FYNNEI. The CDR3 nucleotides are TGTGCCAGTTCGGGACAGATCCAAGAGACCCAGTACTTC. Protein: CASSGQIQETQYF. Full variable domain (missing parts from reference TRBV2 and TRBJ2-5): EPEVTQTPSHQVTQMGQEVILRCVPISNHLYFYWYRQILGQKVEFLVSFYNNEISEKSEIFDDQFSVERPDGSNFTLKIRSTKLEDSAMYFCASSGQIQETQYFGPGTRLLVL.

The chain uses TRBV2 and TRBJ2-7; D might be TRBD2 (5 bases). CDR1 SNHLY and CDR2 FYNNEI come from the germline V gene. Deletions cut 8 bases from V and 3 bases from J, with 11 bases between. The CDR3 length is 12 residues. The CDR3 spells CASSSLDYEQYF. The CDR3 DNA reads as TGTGCCAGCTCTAGCTTAGACTACGAGCAGTACTTC. The full variable domain, in which reference TRBV2 and TRBJ2-7 provide the parts outside the CDR3, is EPEVTQTPSHQVTQMGQEVILRCVPISNHLYFYWYRQILGQKVEFLVSFYNNEISEKSEIFDDQFSVERPDGSNFTLKIRSTKLEDSAMYFCASSSLDYEQYFGPGTRLTVT.

The rearrangement uses TRBV11-2 and TRBJ2-3; unclear D gene. Germline CDR1 reads SGHAT; CDR2 reads FQNNGV. V was cut by 6 bases and J by 0 bases, with 7 bases left in between. This CDR3 comprises 13 residues. The chain's CDR3 is CASRQSSTDTQYF. The CDR3 nucleotides are TGTGCCAGCAGACAGAGTAGCACAGATACGCAGTATTTT.

DNA of the CDR3: TGTGCCAGCAGCTTAGCGTCCACAATCGGACATGAAGCCTACGAGCAGTACTTC. This codes for CASSLASTIGHEAYEQYF. The chain links TRBV7-2 to TRBJ2-7; a weak D match, TRBD1 (5 bases). Germline CDR1 is SGHTA and CDR2 is FQGNSA. The CDR3 covers 18 residues. With 0 bases removed from V and 2 bases from J, the gap between germline ends came to 20 bases.

The chain carries TRBV19 and TRBJ2-3; 12 nucleotides match TRBD2. Germline CDR1 and CDR2: LNHDA and SQIVND (reference sequence). The CDR3 is made up of 18 amino acids. V gave up 4 bases and J gave up 8 bases; unmatched junction bases: 16. CDR3 in amino acids: CASSSLVTSSGRAVTQYF. DNA for the CDR3: TGTGCCAGTAGTAGCCTAGTCACGTCTAGCGGGAGGGCGGTTACGCAGTATTTT.

Concerning this clone: Relative to the germline gene, one junction end is altered; a read error may explain this. The chain is built from TRBV7-7 and TRBJ2-2, with 11 bases identical to TRBD2. CDR3 size: 13 residues. Germline V lookup: CDR1 SSHAT, CDR2 FNYEAQ (reference sequence). The CDR3 reads CASSLAGGLELFF. The CDR3 bases are TGTGCTAGCAGCTTAGCGGGAGGGTTGGAGCTGTTTTTT.

The chain links TRBV5-1 to TRBJ1-2, with a weak D call TRBD1 (6 bases). Germline V gives CDR1 SGHRS, CDR2 YFSETQ. The CDR3 has 16 amino acids. With 1 base removed from V and 1 base from J, the gap between germline ends came to 14 bases. In DNA form, the CDR3 reads TGCGCCAGCAGCTTGACTACAGGGATTTTTAACTATGGCTACACCTTC. Its protein is CASSLTTGIFNYGYTF. The full variable domain, with the rest looked up from reference TRBV5-1 and TRBJ1-2, is KAGVTQTPRYLIKTRGQQVTLSCSPISGHRSVSWYQQTPGQGLQFLFEYFSETQRNKGNFPGRFSGRQFSNSRSEMNVSTLELGDSALYLCASSLTTGIFNYGYTFGSGTRLTVV.

The chain has TRBV15 and TRBJ1-5; a weak D match, TRBD1 (5 bases). Germline V gene data show CDR1 as LNHNV and CDR2 as YYDKDF (reference sequence). Trimming took 3 bases from V and 6 from J, leaving 18 bases between them. The CDR3 consists of 16 residues. The CDR3 is CATSSIGGRSGQPQHF. The CDR3 region has the DNA TGTGCCACCAGCAGTATCGGGGGAAGAAGCGGTCAGCCCCAGCATTTT. Combining the CDR3 with reference TRBV15 and TRBJ1-5 gives the whole variable domain DAMVIQNPRYQVTQFGKPVTLSCSQTLNHNVMYWYQQKSSQAPKLLFHYYDKDFNNEADTPDNFQSRRPNTSFCFLDIRSPGLGDTAMYLCATSSIGGRSGQPQHFGDGTRLSIL.